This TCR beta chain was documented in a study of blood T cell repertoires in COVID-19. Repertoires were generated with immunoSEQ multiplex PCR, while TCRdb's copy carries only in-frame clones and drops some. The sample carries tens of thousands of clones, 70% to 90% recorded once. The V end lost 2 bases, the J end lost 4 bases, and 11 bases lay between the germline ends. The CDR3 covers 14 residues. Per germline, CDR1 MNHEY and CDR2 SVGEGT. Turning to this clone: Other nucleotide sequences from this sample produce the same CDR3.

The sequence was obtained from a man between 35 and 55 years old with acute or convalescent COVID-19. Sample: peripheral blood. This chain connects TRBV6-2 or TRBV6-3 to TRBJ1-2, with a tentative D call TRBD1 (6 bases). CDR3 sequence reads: CASSYQDSFYGYTF. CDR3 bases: TGTGCCAGCAGTTACCAGGACAGCTTCTATGGCTACACCTTC.